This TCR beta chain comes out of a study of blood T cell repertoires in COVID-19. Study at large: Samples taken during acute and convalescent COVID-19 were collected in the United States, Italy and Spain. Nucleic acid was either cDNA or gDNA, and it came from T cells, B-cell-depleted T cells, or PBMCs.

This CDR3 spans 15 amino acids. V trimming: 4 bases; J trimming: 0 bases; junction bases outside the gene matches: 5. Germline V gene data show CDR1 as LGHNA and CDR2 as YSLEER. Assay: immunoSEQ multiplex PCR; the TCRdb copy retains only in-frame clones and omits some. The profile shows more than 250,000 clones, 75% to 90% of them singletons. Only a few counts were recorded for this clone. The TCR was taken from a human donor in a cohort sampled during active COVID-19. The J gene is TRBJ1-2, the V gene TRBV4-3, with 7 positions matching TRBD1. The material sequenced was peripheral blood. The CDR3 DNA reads TGCGCCAGCAGCCTCCACGGACAGGCTAACTATGGCTACACCTTC. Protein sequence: CASSLHGQANYGYTF.